The T cell receptor (beta chain) described here comes from a study of patients and donors after allogeneic stem cell transplantation. TCRdb reprocessed the RT-PCR reads with MiXCR, giving one entry per CDR3 protein. The sample holds about 960,000 distinct CDR3 sequences, 15% to 20% seen once. CDR1 MNHNS and CDR2 SASEGT come from the germline V gene. The J segment lost 1 base and the V segment lost 8 bases, leaving 4 bases of the junction unmatched. The CDR3 has 15 amino acids. This clonotype was observed a few times. The sequence came from a human donor who was either an allogeneic HSCT recipient or a stem cell or donor lymphocyte infusion donor (not recorded which). It is not recorded whose cells these are; they may come from a transplant donor. V is TRBV6-1 and J is TRBJ2-3, with 12 bases matching TRBD2. Sequenced material: blood, either unsorted or a sorted T cell fraction (not recorded which). CDR3 in amino acids: CASVRLAGGTDTQYF. The CDR3 DNA follows: TGTGCCAGCGTACGACTAGCGGGGGGCACAGATACGCAGTATTTT.